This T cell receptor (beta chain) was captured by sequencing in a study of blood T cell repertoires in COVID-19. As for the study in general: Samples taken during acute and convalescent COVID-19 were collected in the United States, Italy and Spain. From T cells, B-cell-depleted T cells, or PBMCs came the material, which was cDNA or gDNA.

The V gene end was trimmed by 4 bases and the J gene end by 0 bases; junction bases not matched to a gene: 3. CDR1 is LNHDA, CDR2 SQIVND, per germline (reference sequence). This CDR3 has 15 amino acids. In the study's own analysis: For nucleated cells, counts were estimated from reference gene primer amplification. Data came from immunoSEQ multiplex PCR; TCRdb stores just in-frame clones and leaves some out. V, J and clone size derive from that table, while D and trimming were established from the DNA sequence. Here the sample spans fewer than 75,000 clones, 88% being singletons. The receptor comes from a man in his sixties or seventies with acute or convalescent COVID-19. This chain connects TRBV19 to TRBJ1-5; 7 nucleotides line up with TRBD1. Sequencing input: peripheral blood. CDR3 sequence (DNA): TGTGCCAGTAGTACGGACAGGTATAGCAATCAGCCCCAGCATTTT. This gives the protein CASSTDRYSNQPQHF.